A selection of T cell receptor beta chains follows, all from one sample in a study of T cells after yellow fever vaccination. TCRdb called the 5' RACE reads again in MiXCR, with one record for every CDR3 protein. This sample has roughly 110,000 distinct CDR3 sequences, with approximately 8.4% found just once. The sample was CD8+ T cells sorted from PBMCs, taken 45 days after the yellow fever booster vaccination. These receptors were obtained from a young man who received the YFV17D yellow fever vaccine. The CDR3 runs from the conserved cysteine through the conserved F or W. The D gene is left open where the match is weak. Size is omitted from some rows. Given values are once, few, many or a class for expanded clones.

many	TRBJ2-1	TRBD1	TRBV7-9	TGTGCCAGCAGCACAGGGCAGGGGGCTAAGGATGAGCAGTTCTTC	CASSTGQGAKDEQFF
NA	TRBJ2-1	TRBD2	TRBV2	TGTGCCAGCAGAGGGACTCTAGCGGGAGGGGTTTCCGCCTACAATGAGCAGTTCTTC	CASRGTLAGGVSAYNEQFF
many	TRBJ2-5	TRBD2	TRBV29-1	TGCAGCGTCGACAAGGAGCTAGCGGGAGTTGGGGAGACCCAGTACTTC	CSVDKELAGVGETQYF
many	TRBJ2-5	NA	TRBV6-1	TGTGCCAGCACCACCCCTGGGCGAGAGACCCAGTACTTC	CASTTPGRETQYF
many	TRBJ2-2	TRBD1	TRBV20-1	TGCAGTGCTGGAGGGGGGACAGGGACCGGGGAGCTGTTTTTT	CSAGGGTGTGELFF
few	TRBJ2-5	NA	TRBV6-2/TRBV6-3	TGTGCCAGCAGCGGGTACCAAGAGACCCAGTACTTC	CASSGYQETQYF
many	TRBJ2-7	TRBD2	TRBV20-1	TGCAGTGCTCCCCCCCCCGGGACTAGCAGCGAGCAGTACTTC	CSAPPPGTSSEQYF
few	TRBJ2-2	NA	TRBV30	TGTGCCTGGATCCCGAGGACAGTAGGAAACACCGGGGAGCTGTTTTTT	CAWIPRTVGNTGELFF
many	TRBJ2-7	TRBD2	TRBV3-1	TGTGCCAGCAGCCAAGATCGGACTAGTATGGCGTACGAGCAGTACTTC	CASSQDRTSMAYEQYF
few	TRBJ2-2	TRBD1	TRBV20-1	TGCAGTGCTACCGGGACAGAGTTCACCGGGGAGCTGTTTTTT	CSATGTEFTGELFF
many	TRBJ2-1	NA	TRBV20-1	TGCAGTGCCGACTCTTTACGGAATGAGCAGTTCTTC	CSADSLRNEQFF
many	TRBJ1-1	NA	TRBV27	TGTGCCAGCCGACTAAATTATGGGGCAACTGACACTGAAGCTTTCTTT	CASRLNYGATDTEAFF
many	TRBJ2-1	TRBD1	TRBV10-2	TGCGCCAGCGGAGTACAGGGGCACTCCTACAATGAGCAGTTCTTC	CASGVQGHSYNEQFF
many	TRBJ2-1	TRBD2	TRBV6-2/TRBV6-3	TGTGCCAGCAGAGAACTAGCGGGAGTGGATGAGCAGTTCTTC	CASRELAGVDEQFF
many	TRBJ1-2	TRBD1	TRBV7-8	TGTGCCAGCAGCTTAGATGGGACAGGGAATGGCTACACCTTC	CASSLDGTGNGYTF
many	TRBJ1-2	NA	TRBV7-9	TGTGCCAGCAGCCCGCACACCGGCTATGGCTACACCTTC	CASSPHTGYGYTF
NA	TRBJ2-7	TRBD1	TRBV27	TGTGCCAGCAGTTTCGGCCAGGGGACAGACGAGCAGTACTTC	CASSFGQGTDEQYF
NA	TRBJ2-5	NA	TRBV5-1	TGCGCCAGCAGCCCCGGCGTACAGGGCCAAGAGACCCAGTACTTC	CASSPGVQGQETQYF
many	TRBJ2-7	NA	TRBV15	TGTGCCACCAGCTTGTACAGGTCCTACGAGCAGTACTTC	CATSLYRSYEQYF
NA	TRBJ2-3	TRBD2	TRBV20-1	TGCAGTGCTAGATCCGGACTAGCGGAAAACCCAGATACGCAGTATTTT	CSARSGLAENPDTQYF
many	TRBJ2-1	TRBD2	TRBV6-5	TGTGCCAGCAGTTACAGCGGGACGAACAATGAGCAGTTCTTC	CASSYSGTNNEQFF
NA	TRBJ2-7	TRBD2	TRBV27	TGTGCCAGTAAGACTAGCGGGACCTACGAGCAGTACTTC	CASKTSGTYEQYF
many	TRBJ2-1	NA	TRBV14	TGTGCCAGCAGCCAAGTTCATGAGCAGTTCTTC	CASSQVHEQFF
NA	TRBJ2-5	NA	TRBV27	TGTGCCAGCAGTCTAACACGGTACCAAGAGACCCAGTACTTC	CASSLTRYQETQYF
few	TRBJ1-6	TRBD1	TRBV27	TGTGCCAGCAGTTTAGTGGGGACAGGGGGTATTTCACCCCTCCACTTT	CASSLVGTGGISPLHF
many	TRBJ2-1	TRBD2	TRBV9	TGTGCCAGCAGCCGGACTAGCGGGAGTACCTACAATGAGCAGTTCTTC	CASSRTSGSTYNEQFF
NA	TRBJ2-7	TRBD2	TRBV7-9	TGTGCCAGCAGCTCGTTCCTTAGCGGGAGCTCCTACGAGCAGTACTTC	CASSSFLSGSSYEQYF
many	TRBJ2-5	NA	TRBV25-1	TGTGCCAGCAGTGAATTTCAGGGTGGTCAAGAGACCCAGTACTTC	CASSEFQGGQETQYF
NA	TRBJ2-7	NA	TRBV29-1	TGCAGCGTTGAGGTTTTTATGGGGGGGCGAGGATACAAGCAGTACTTC	CSVEVFMGGRGYKQYF
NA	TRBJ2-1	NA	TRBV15	TGTGCCACCAGCACCGCAAACGATGAGCAGTTCTTC	CATSTANDEQFF
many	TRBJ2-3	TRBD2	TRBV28	TGTGCCAGCAGTTTCCCTTCAGCGGGAGGGCCAAATACGCAGTATTTT	CASSFPSAGGPNTQYF
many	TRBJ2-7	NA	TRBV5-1	TGCGCCAGCAGAGGGGGGGCTAACTCCTACGAGCAGTACTTC	CASRGGANSYEQYF
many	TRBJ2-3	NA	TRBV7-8	TGTGCCAGCAGCTTAGTTAACACGGGGATCTACACAGATACGCAGTATTTT	CASSLVNTGIYTDTQYF
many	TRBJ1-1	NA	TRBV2	TGTGCCAGCAGTGTCATAACATATGAAGCTTTCTTT	CASSVITYEAFF
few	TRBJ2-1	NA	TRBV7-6	TGTGCCAGCTCCCTGGACCCTTATTATGAGCAGTTCTTC	CASSLDPYYEQFF
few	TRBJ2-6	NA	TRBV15	TGTGCCACCAGCAGAGATCGGGCCCAGTGGGTCTCTGGGGCCAACGTCCTGACTTTC	CATSRDRAQWVSGANVLTF
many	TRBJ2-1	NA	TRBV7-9	TGTGCCAGCACCCAGGGTGAGCAGTTCTTC	CASTQGEQFF
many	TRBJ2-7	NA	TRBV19	TGTGCCAGTAGTATGAGATCGGCAGGGACCGAGCAGTACTTC	CASSMRSAGTEQYF
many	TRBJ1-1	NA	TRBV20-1	TGCAGTGCTAGAGATCTCGGGGCGGGCAACACTGAAGCTTTCTTT	CSARDLGAGNTEAFF
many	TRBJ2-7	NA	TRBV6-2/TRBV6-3	TGTGCCAGCAGTTACAACATTTACGAGCAGTACTTC	CASSYNIYEQYF
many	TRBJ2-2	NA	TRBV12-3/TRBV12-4	TGTGCCAGCAGTTTAATAGGTGTGAGGGACGCGAACACCGGGGAGCTGTTTTTT	CASSLIGVRDANTGELFF
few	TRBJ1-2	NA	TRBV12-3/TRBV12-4	TGTGCCAGCAGGCGGACGGACGGCCCCTATGGCTACACCTTC	CASRRTDGPYGYTF
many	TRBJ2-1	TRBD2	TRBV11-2	TGTGCCAGCAGCTTAAGCGGGAGCCAGGAGCAGTTCTTC	CASSLSGSQEQFF
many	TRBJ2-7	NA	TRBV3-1	TGTGCCAGCAGCCCCATGGAAGGCTACGAGCAGTACTTC	CASSPMEGYEQYF
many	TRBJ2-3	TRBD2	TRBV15	TGTGCCACCAGCAGGAAGGGAGGGTTAGATACGCAGTATTTT	CATSRKGGLDTQYF
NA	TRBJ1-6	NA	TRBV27	TGTGCCAGCAGTCCCGCCGTCGGCCGGAGTGATTCACCCCTCCACTTT	CASSPAVGRSDSPLHF
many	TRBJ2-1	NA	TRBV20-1	TGCAGTGCTAGGGTAGCTTTTAGCTCCTACAATGAGCAGTTCTTC	CSARVAFSSYNEQFF
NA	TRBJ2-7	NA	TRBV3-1	TGTGCCAGCAGCATTAGTGCGTACGAGCAGTACTTC	CASSISAYEQYF
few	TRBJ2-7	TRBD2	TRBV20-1	TGCAGTGCTTCCTTGGGGACTAGCCAAGCCTACGAGCAGTACTTC	CSASLGTSQAYEQYF
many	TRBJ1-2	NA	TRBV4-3	TGCGCCAGCAGCCTTCACGGAGGTGGCTACACCTTC	CASSLHGGGYTF
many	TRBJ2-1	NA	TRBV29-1	TGCAGCGTTGGAAGGGCTAGCCTAAACAATGAGCAGTTCTTC	CSVGRASLNNEQFF
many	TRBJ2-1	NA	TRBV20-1	TGCAGTGCTAGAGAAATTTCAGATGGTGATGAGCAGTTCTTC	CSAREISDGDEQFF
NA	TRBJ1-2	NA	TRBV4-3	TGCGCCAGCAGCCAAGATTCGGGTTTTGGCTATGGCTACACCTTC	CASSQDSGFGYGYTF